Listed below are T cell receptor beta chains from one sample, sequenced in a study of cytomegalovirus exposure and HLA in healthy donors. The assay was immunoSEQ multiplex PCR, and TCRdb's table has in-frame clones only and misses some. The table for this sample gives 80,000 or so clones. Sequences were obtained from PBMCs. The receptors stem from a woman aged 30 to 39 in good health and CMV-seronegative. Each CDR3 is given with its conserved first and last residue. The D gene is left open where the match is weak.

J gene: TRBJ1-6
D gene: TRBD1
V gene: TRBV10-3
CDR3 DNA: TGTGCCATCAGGGGGACAGGGGATAATTCACCCCTCCACTTT
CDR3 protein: CAIRGTGDNSPLHF

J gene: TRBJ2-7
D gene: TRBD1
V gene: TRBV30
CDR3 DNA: TGTGCCTGGACACTTAAATTAGGGACAGGGGTCCGCTACGAGCAGTACTTC
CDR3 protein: CAWTLKLGTGVRYEQYF

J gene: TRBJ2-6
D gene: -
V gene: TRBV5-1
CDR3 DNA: TGCGCCAGCAGCTTGGGGCAAGACAGCTCTGGGGCCAACGTCCTGACTTTC
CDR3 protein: CASSLGQDSSGANVLTF

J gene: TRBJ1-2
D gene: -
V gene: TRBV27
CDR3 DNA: TGTGCCAGCAGTTTGAAAGGACTAGCGGGCTACACCTTC
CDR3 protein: CASSLKGLAGYTF

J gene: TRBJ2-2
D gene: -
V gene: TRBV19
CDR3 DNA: TGTGCCAGTATATCGGCGGCCGGGTATGGGGAGCTGTTTTTT
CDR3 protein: CASISAAGYGELFF

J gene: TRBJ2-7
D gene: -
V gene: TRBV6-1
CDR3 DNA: TGTGCCAGCAGCAGGACTCCCCTCACCTACGAGCAGTACTTC
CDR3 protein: CASSRTPLTYEQYF

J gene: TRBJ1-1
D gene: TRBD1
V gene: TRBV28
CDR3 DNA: TGTGCCAGCAGTTCCTCAGACAGGGGGAATGAAGCTTTCTTT
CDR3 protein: CASSSSDRGNEAFF

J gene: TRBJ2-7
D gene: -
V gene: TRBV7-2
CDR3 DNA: TGTGCCAGCAGCTTACTTTACGAGCAGTACTTC
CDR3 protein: CASSLLYEQYF

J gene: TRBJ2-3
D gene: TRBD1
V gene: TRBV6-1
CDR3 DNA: TGTGCCAGCAGATGGACAGGGGGGGATACGCAGTATTTT
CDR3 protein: CASRWTGGDTQYF

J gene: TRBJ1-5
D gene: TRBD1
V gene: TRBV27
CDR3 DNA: TGTGCCAGCGACTACTATCCGGGACAGGGCAATCAGCCCCAGCATTTT
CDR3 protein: CASDYYPGQGNQPQHF

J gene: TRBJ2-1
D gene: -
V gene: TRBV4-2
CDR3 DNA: TGTGCCAGCAGCAACGGACAGCGCTCCGACAATGAGCAGTTCTTC
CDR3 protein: CASSNGQRSDNEQFF

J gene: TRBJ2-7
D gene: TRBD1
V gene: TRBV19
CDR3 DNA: TGTGCCAGTAGTATGAGACAGGGTGACGAGCAGTACTTC
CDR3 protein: CASSMRQGDEQYF

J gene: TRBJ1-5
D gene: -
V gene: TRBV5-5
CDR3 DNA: TGTGCCAGCAGCCGGGAAGCGGGGGACAATCAGCCCCAGCATTTT
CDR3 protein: CASSREAGDNQPQHF

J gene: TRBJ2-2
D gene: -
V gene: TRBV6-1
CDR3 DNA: TGTGCCAGCGGGATTTTAGCGTTCGGGGAGCTGTTTTTT
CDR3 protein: CASGILAFGELFF

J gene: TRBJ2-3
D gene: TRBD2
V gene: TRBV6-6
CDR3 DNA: TGTGCCAGCAGTTATCGGGGGGGCCTTCAGGGTGCTACGCAGTATTTT
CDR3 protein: CASSYRGGLQGATQYF

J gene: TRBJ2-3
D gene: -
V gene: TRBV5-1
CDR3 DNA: TGCGCCAGCAGCTTGGGGCAGGGTTGGACAGATACGCAGTATTTT
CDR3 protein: CASSLGQGWTDTQYF

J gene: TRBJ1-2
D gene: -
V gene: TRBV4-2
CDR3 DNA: TGTGCCAGCAGCCAAGTATCGGCTAACTATGGCTACACCTTC
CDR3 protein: CASSQVSANYGYTF

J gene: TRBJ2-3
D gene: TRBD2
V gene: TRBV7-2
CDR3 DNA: TGTGCCAGCAGCCCAGGACTAGCGGGGGGCACAGATACGCAGTATTTT
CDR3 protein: CASSPGLAGGTDTQYF

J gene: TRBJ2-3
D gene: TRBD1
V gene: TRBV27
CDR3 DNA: TGTGCCAGCAGTTCGATTCTAAGGACAGGCTCTAGCACAGATACGCAGTATTTT
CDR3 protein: CASSSILRTGSSTDTQYF

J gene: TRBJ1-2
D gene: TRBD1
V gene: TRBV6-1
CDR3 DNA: TGTGCCAGCAGTGAAGACGTGGGACAGTCTTACTATGGCTACACCTTC
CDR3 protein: CASSEDVGQSYYGYTF

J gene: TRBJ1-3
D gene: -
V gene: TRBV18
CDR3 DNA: TGTGCCAGCTCTTCAGGACTGCCCCTTGGAAACACCATATATTTT
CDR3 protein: CASSSGLPLGNTIYF

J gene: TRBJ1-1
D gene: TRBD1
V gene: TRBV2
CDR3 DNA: TGTGCCAGCAGAGAAACAGGGGAAAACACTGAAGCTTTCTTT
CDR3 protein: CASRETGENTEAFF

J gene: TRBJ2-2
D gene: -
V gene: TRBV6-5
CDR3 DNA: TGTGCCAGCAGTTACTCTATATCGAACACCGGGGAGCTGTTTTTT
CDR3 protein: CASSYSISNTGELFF

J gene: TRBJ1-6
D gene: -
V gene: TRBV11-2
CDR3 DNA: TGTGCCAGCAGCCGAGGGAGGGGGGGTTCACCCCTCCACTTT
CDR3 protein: CASSRGRGGSPLHF

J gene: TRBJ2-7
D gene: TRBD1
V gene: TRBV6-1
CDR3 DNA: TGTGCCAGCACCACCGGGGACAGAGCCTACGAGCAGTACTTC
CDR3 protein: CASTTGDRAYEQYF

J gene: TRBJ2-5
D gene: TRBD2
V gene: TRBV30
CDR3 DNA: TGTGCCTGGAGTGTATCTAGCGGGGGAGAGACCCAGTACTTC
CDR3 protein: CAWSVSSGGETQYF

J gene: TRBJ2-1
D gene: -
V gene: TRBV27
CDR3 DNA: TGTGCCAGCAGTTTATACCGGACGGGGTACAATGAGCAGTTCTTC
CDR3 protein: CASSLYRTGYNEQFF

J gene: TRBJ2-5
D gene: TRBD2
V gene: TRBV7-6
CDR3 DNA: TGTGCCAGCAGCCCGCTAGCGGGAGGGCAAGAGACCCAGTACTTC
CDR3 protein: CASSPLAGGQETQYF

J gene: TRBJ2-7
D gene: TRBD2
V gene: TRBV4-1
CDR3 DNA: TGCGCCAGCAGCCAAGATAGCGGGCCCTCCTACGAGCAGTACTTC
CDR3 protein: CASSQDSGPSYEQYF

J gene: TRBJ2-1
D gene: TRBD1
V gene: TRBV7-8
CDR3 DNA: TGTGCCAGCGGGACAGGACTCAGCAATGAGCAGTTCTTC
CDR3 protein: CASGTGLSNEQFF

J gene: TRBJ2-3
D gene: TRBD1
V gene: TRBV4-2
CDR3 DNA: TGTGCCAGCAGCCAAGGGACAGGGGGCAGGAATACGCAGTATTTT
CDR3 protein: CASSQGTGGRNTQYF

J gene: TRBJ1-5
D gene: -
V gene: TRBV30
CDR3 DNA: TGTGCCTGGAGTGTAGAATCAGGCCAGCCCCAGCATTTT
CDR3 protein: CAWSVESGQPQHF

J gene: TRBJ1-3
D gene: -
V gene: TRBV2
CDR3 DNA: TGTGCCAGCAGTGAAGTCAGGGCTGGAAACACCATATATTTT
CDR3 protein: CASSEVRAGNTIYF